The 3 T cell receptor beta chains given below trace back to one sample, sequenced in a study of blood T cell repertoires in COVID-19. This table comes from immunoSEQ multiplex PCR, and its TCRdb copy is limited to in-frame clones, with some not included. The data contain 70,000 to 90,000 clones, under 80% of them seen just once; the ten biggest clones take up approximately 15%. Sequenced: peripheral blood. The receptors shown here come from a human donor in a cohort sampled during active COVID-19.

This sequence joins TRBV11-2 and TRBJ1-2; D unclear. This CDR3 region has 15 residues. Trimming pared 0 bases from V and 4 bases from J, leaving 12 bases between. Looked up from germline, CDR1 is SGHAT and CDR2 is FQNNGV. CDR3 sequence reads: CASSLDRGAVYGYTF. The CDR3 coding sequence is TGTGCCAGCAGCTTAGATCGGGGAGCCGTCTATGGCTACACCTTC.

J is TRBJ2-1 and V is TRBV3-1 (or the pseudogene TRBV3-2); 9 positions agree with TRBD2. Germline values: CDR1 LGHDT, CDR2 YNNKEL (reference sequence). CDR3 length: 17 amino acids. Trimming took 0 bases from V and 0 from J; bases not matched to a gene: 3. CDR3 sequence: CASSQETSGNSYNEQFF. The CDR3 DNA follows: TGTGCCAGCAGCCAAGAGACTAGCGGAAACTCCTACAATGAGCAGTTCTTC.

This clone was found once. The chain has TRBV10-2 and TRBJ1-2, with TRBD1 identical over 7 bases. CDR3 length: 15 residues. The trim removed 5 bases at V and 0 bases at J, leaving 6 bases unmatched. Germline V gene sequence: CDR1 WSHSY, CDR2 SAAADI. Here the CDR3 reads CASSLTGYTNYGYTF. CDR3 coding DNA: TGCGCCAGCAGTTTGACAGGGTATACTAACTATGGCTACACCTTC.